The clone carrying this T cell receptor (beta chain) occurred a few times. This CDR3 region has 16 residues. Germline V gives CDR1 SEHNR, CDR2 FQNEAQ (reference sequence). The junction had 2 bases not matched to a gene; V was cut back by 3 bases and J by 0 bases. These data belong to a study of low-dose radiotherapy and immunotherapy resistance in tumors. Study background: Patients received cyclophosphamide 200 mg/m2 intravenously every two weeks, the day before radiation-immunotherapy. Starting cycle 1 day 1, oral aspirin 300 mg was given daily for four cycles.

The sample's time point: after trial treatment. As for treatment: LDRT plus nivolumab, ipilimumab, low-dose cyclophosphamide and aspirin (RACIN trial). Treatment combined nivolumab, ipilimumab, aspirin, low-dose cyclophosphamide and low-dose radiotherapy in a dose-escalation trial. TRAV and TRBV primers primed cDNA for both TCRalpha and TCRbeta. TCR amplification ran 20 PCR cycles using constant-region and V-primer adapter primers. Amplification of the isolated mRNA used in vitro transcription. One entry per CDR3 protein, called by TCRdb with MiXCR from the reads. The repertoire holds tens of thousands of distinct CDR3 sequences, with 20% to 25% as singletons.

This sample comprised PBMCs, obtained after low-dose radiotherapy plus immunotherapy. The origin of this receptor is a female donor with ovarian cancer. The chain is built from TRBV7-9 and TRBJ2-6; 7 nucleotides line up with TRBD1. CDR3 amino acids: CASSLGQHSGANVLTF. The CDR3 bases are TGTGCCAGCAGCTTGGGACAGCACTCTGGGGCCAACGTCCTGACTTTC.